Below, 11 T cell receptor beta chains from the same sample are listed, as sequenced in a study of blood T cells in healthy people across ages. A second PCR of roughly 7 to 11 cycles used a sample-barcoded 5' primer and a J-beta primer mix. TCRdb re-derived calls from the 5' RACE reads in MiXCR, one entry per CDR3 protein. The table lists 1.5 million to 1.8 million distinct CDR3 sequences, roughly 43% of them singletons. Sample: blood. The receptor set was obtained from a woman under 30 in good health.

This sequence joins TRBV27 and TRBJ1-4; D is uncertain. This CDR3 region has 12 residues. With 6 bases removed from V and 7 bases from J, the gap between germline ends came to 9 bases. Germline V gene lookup returns CDR1 MNHEY and CDR2 SMNVEV (reference sequence). The CDR3 coding sequence is TGTGCCAGCAGCCCCTGGAGTGAAAAACTGTTTTTT. It encodes CASSPWSEKLFF.

The rearrangement uses TRBV20-1 and TRBJ2-1, with D possibly being TRBD2 (6 bases). The CDR3 sequence is 13 residues long. Germline CDR1 reads DFQATT; CDR2 reads SNEGSKA (reference sequence). V dropped 3 bases and J dropped 8 bases, with 14 bases sitting between them. CDR3 sequence: CSASPGSEDEQFF. The CDR3 nucleotides read TGCAGTGCTAGTCCCGGGAGTGAGGATGAGCAGTTCTTC.

The chain recombines TRBV2 with TRBJ1-6; TRBD1 matches at 10 bases. Germline trimming cut 8 bases from V and 6 bases from J; bases unmatched to any gene: 4. CDR1 is SNHLY, CDR2 FYNNEI, per germline. The length of the CDR3 is 14 residues. CDR3 sequence reads: CASCGQGGNSPLHF. In DNA form, the CDR3 reads TGTGCCAGCTGTGGACAGGGGGGTAATTCACCCCTCCACTTT.

V usage is TRBV28 and J usage is TRBJ2-7; no clear D. CDR3 length equals 12 residues. V was clipped by 6 bases and J by 7 bases, with 13 bases between them. CDR1 and CDR2 from the germline V gene are MDHEN and SYDVKM. In nucleotides, the CDR3 is TGTGCCAGCAGCAACACTTACAATGAGCAGTACTTC. Residues: CASSNTYNEQYF.

The V call is TRBV7-2, the J call TRBJ1-1, with D hard to call. This CDR3 is 13 amino acids long. The V end lost 0 bases, the J end lost 6 bases, and 8 bases lay between the germline ends. The V gene's germline CDR1 is SGHTA and CDR2 FQGNSA. The CDR3 DNA reads TGTGCCAGCAGCTTAGCCGAGGGCTCTGAAGCTTTCTTT. It specifies CASSLAEGSEAFF.

The rearrangement uses TRBV11-2 and TRBJ2-1; no firm D call. The CDR3 is 14 residues long. Per germline, CDR1 SGHAT and CDR2 FQNNGV. The germline V and J ends were trimmed by 1 base and 8 bases, with 12 bases remaining between them. The CDR3 loop reads CASSLADPRDEQFF. DNA of the CDR3: TGTGCCAGCAGCTTAGCTGACCCCCGGGATGAGCAGTTCTTC.

J is TRBJ2-1 and V is TRBV7-6, with 8 bases identical to TRBD2. This CDR3 contains 16 residues. J lost 8 bases, V lost 0 bases, and 9 bases had no gene match. CDR1 is SGHVS and CDR2 is FNYEAQ in the germline V gene. The CDR3 region is CASSLAVRGGPYEQFF. The CDR3 DNA is TGTGCCAGCAGCTTAGCGGTCCGGGGGGGCCCGTATGAGCAGTTCTTC.

This clonotype was counted a few times. V gene TRBV29-1 combines with J gene TRBJ1-5, with 7 bases matching TRBD1. Looked up from germline, CDR1 is SQVTM and CDR2 is ANQGSEA. J gave up 6 bases and V 3 bases, and 2 bases lay outside the gene matches. The CDR3 is 12 residues long. CDR3 protein: CSVEGDSQPQHF. The CDR3 region has the DNA TGCAGCGTTGAGGGGGACAGTCAGCCCCAGCATTTT. Full variable domain (missing parts from reference TRBV29-1 and TRBJ1-5): SAVISQKPSRDICQRGTSLTIQCQVDSQVTMMFWYRQQPGQSLTLIATANQGSEATYESGFVIDKFPISRPNLTFSTLTVSNMSPEDSSIYLCSVEGDSQPQHFGDGTRLSIL.

The rearrangement joins TRBV6-6 to TRBJ1-1, with 7 nucleotides matching TRBD1. The germline V gene has CDR1 MNHNY and CDR2 SVGAGI (reference sequence). Trimming cost V 7 bases and J 5 bases; bases outside gene matches: 7. The CDR3 has 13 amino acids. CDR3 amino acids: CASISTGVTEAFF. The CDR3 region has the DNA TGTGCCAGCATCTCAACAGGGGTAACTGAAGCTTTCTTT.

The chain combines TRBV6-2 or TRBV6-3 with TRBJ2-6; D remains unclear. This CDR3 has 16 residues. The germline V gene encodes CDR1 MNHEY and CDR2 SVGEGT. The germline V and J ends were trimmed by 0 bases and 0 bases, with 6 bases remaining between them. CDR3 DNA sequence: TGTGCCAGCAGTTACTCGACCCGCTCTGGGGCCAACGTCCTGACTTTC. Its protein is CASSYSTRSGANVLTF.

This clonotype was seen only a few times. V and J are TRBV24-1 and TRBJ1-5; D not certain. The V gene lost 6 bases and the J gene lost 0 bases, with 5 bases spanning the gap. The CDR3 covers 13 residues. Germline V gene sequence: CDR1 KGHDR, CDR2 SFDVKD. CDR3 loop: CATSRFSNQPQHF. CDR3 in DNA: TGTGCCACCAGTCGCTTTAGCAATCAGCCCCAGCATTTT.